This is a list of T cell receptor beta chains from one sample in a study of blood T cell repertoires in COVID-19. The repertoire was sequenced with immunoSEQ multiplex PCR; TCRdb's copy has only in-frame clones and lacks some. This table holds 15,000 to 20,000 clones, 91% found once. The sequencing sample was made of peripheral blood. The receptor source for this set is a human donor in a cohort sampled during active COVID-19. Each CDR3 is given with its conserved first and last residue. A D gene is named only where the DNA matches it firmly. Clone size, where shown, is once, few, many, or a class for clones that have expanded.

j_gene: TRBJ2-1; d_gene: TRBD2; v_gene: TRBV4-3; abundance: -; CDR3aa: CASSQDTAGGKYNEQFF; CDR3nt: TGCGCCAGCAGCCAAGATACGGCGGGGGGCAAATACAATGAGCAGTTCTTC
j_gene: TRBJ2-1; d_gene: TRBD2; v_gene: TRBV2; abundance: once; CDR3aa: CASTPGVAGGPHNEQFF; CDR3nt: TGTGCCAGCACCCCGGGGGTAGCGGGAGGCCCGCACAATGAGCAGTTCTTC
j_gene: TRBJ1-4; d_gene: -; v_gene: TRBV7-9; abundance: once; CDR3aa: CASSLAGHEKLFF; CDR3nt: TGTGCCAGCAGCTTAGCTGGACACGAAAAACTGTTTTTT
j_gene: TRBJ1-1; d_gene: -; v_gene: TRBV6-5; abundance: once; CDR3aa: CASSRGPGGTEAFF; CDR3nt: TGTGCCAGCAGCCGAGGCCCGGGTGGCACTGAAGCTTTCTTT
j_gene: TRBJ2-1; d_gene: -; v_gene: TRBV19; abundance: -; CDR3aa: CASSIETRPWNEQFF; CDR3nt: TGTGCCAGTAGTATTGAGACTAGGCCCTGGAATGAGCAGTTCTTC
j_gene: TRBJ2-6; d_gene: -; v_gene: TRBV19; abundance: -; CDR3aa: CASSIGQAFSGANVLTF; CDR3nt: TGTGCCAGTAGTATAGGACAGGCCTTCTCTGGGGCCAACGTCCTGACTTTC
j_gene: TRBJ2-1; d_gene: -; v_gene: TRBV7-9; abundance: -; CDR3aa: CASNPTVSSYNEQFF; CDR3nt: TGTGCCAGCAACCCGACAGTAAGCTCCTACAATGAGCAGTTCTTC
j_gene: TRBJ1-1; d_gene: TRBD1; v_gene: TRBV7-2; abundance: -; CDR3aa: CASSPRTGSGTEAFF; CDR3nt: TGTGCCAGCAGCCCCCGGACAGGGTCGGGGACTGAAGCTTTCTTT
j_gene: TRBJ2-5; d_gene: TRBD1; v_gene: TRBV5-4; abundance: -; CDR3aa: CASSLARDRRKETQYF; CDR3nt: TGTGCCAGCAGCTTGGCGAGGGACAGAAGAAAGGAGACCCAGTACTTC
j_gene: TRBJ2-7; d_gene: -; v_gene: TRBV6-5; abundance: few; CDR3aa: CASSLGLGSYEQYF; CDR3nt: TGTGCCAGCAGTTTGGGGCTGGGCTCCTACGAGCAGTACTTC
j_gene: TRBJ1-2; d_gene: TRBD1; v_gene: TRBV3-1/TRBV3-2; abundance: once; CDR3aa: CASSKEGTGGYGYTF; CDR3nt: TGTGCCAGCAGCAAAGAAGGGACAGGAGGGTATGGCTACACCTTC
j_gene: TRBJ1-6; d_gene: -; v_gene: TRBV25-1; abundance: -; CDR3aa: CASRAGWGDNSPLHF; CDR3nt: TGTGCCAGCAGGGCGGGGTGGGGTGATAATTCACCCCTCCACTTT
j_gene: TRBJ2-6; d_gene: TRBD1; v_gene: TRBV5-5; abundance: -; CDR3aa: CASSLNQGALTGANVLTF; CDR3nt: TGTGCCAGCAGCTTGAACCAGGGGGCGCTGACTGGGGCCAACGTCCTGACTTTC
j_gene: TRBJ1-6; d_gene: TRBD1; v_gene: TRBV4-3; abundance: few; CDR3aa: CASSQDRGNSPLHF; CDR3nt: TGCGCCAGCAGCCAAGACAGGGGGAATTCACCCCTCCACTTT
j_gene: TRBJ1-1; d_gene: TRBD1; v_gene: TRBV6-5; abundance: -; CDR3aa: CASMVSDRSTEAFF; CDR3nt: TGTGCCAGCATGGTGTCGGACAGGAGCACTGAAGCTTTCTTT
j_gene: TRBJ2-5; d_gene: TRBD1; v_gene: TRBV18; abundance: once; CDR3aa: CASSRGQGAGRTQYF; CDR3nt: TGTGCCAGCTCACGAGGACAGGGGGCTGGTCGGACCCAGTACTTC
j_gene: TRBJ1-2; d_gene: -; v_gene: TRBV12-1; abundance: -; CDR3aa: CASSFVVPPGYTF; CDR3nt: TGTGCCAGCAGCTTTGTAGTGCCCCCGGGCTACACCTTC
j_gene: TRBJ2-6; d_gene: TRBD2; v_gene: TRBV30; abundance: -; CDR3aa: CAWSVRHSGGSGANVLTF; CDR3nt: TGTGCCTGGAGTGTACGGCACAGCGGGGGCTCTGGGGCCAACGTCCTGACTTTC
j_gene: TRBJ2-5; d_gene: TRBD2; v_gene: TRBV5-5; abundance: -; CDR3aa: CASSWGLAGVGETQYF; CDR3nt: TGTGCCAGCAGCTGGGGACTAGCGGGAGTCGGGGAGACCCAGTACTTC
j_gene: TRBJ1-4; d_gene: TRBD1; v_gene: TRBV6-6; abundance: -; CDR3aa: CASRDRGLEKLFF; CDR3nt: TGTGCCAGCAGAGACAGGGGGCTTGAAAAACTGTTTTTT
j_gene: TRBJ2-1; d_gene: TRBD2; v_gene: TRBV7-2; abundance: -; CDR3aa: CASSPGGPFEQFF; CDR3nt: TGTGCCAGCAGCCCGGGGGGACCCTTTGAGCAGTTCTTC
j_gene: TRBJ2-5; d_gene: TRBD2; v_gene: TRBV7-8; abundance: -; CDR3aa: CASSTRDRGGTQYF; CDR3nt: TGTGCCAGCAGCACCCGGGACCGGGGGGGGACCCAGTACTTC
j_gene: TRBJ1-1; d_gene: TRBD1; v_gene: TRBV6-5; abundance: -; CDR3aa: CASSSLIQGAGAFF; CDR3nt: TGTGCCAGCAGTTCGTTAATACAGGGGGCAGGGGCTTTCTTT
j_gene: TRBJ2-7; d_gene: TRBD2; v_gene: TRBV6-1; abundance: -; CDR3aa: CASSEGLAGGFYEQYF; CDR3nt: TGTGCCAGCAGTGAAGGACTAGCGGGGGGATTCTACGAGCAGTACTTC
j_gene: TRBJ2-5; d_gene: TRBD2; v_gene: TRBV7-2; abundance: once; CDR3aa: CASSLAPATSGGGRETQYF; CDR3nt: TGTGCCAGCAGCTTAGCCCCCGCCACTAGCGGGGGGGGTAGAGAGACCCAGTACTTC
j_gene: TRBJ2-7; d_gene: TRBD2; v_gene: TRBV3-1/TRBV3-2; abundance: -; CDR3aa: CASSHLAGANEQYF; CDR3nt: TGTGCCAGCAGCCATCTAGCGGGAGCGAACGAGCAGTACTTC
j_gene: TRBJ2-7; d_gene: -; v_gene: TRBV27; abundance: -; CDR3aa: CASSFRDNREQYF; CDR3nt: TGTGCCAGCAGTTTCCGGGACAACCGAGAGCAGTACTTC
j_gene: TRBJ1-6; d_gene: TRBD1; v_gene: TRBV5-1; abundance: few; CDR3aa: CASSLEAGGYNSPLHF; CDR3nt: TGCGCCAGCAGCCTGGAGGCAGGGGGTTATAATTCACCCCTCCACTTT
j_gene: TRBJ2-4; d_gene: TRBD2; v_gene: TRBV3-1/TRBV3-2; abundance: -; CDR3aa: CASSQGRELDIQYF; CDR3nt: TGTGCCAGCAGCCAAGGGCGGGAGTTAGACATTCAGTACTTC
j_gene: TRBJ2-1; d_gene: TRBD2; v_gene: TRBV27; abundance: -; CDR3aa: CASRSTSGSGEQFF; CDR3nt: TGTGCCAGCAGGTCCACTAGCGGGAGTGGTGAGCAGTTCTTC
j_gene: TRBJ2-1; d_gene: -; v_gene: TRBV2; abundance: -; CDR3aa: CASSEAQGGAEQFF; CDR3nt: TGTGCCAGCAGTGAAGCGCAGGGGGGCGCTGAGCAGTTCTTC
j_gene: TRBJ2-5; d_gene: TRBD1; v_gene: TRBV6-5; abundance: -; CDR3aa: CASSWGTGAGETQYF; CDR3nt: TGTGCCAGCAGTTGGGGAACAGGGGCCGGGGAGACCCAGTACTTC
j_gene: TRBJ2-2; d_gene: TRBD2; v_gene: TRBV19; abundance: -; CDR3aa: CASSISGGNTGELFF; CDR3nt: TGTGCCAGTAGTATTTCGGGGGGGAACACCGGGGAGCTGTTTTTT
j_gene: TRBJ2-5; d_gene: TRBD2; v_gene: TRBV27; abundance: -; CDR3aa: CASSPGLAGEETQYF; CDR3nt: TGTGCCAGCAGTCCCGGACTAGCGGGAGAAGAGACCCAGTACTTC
j_gene: TRBJ2-6; d_gene: -; v_gene: TRBV19; abundance: -; CDR3aa: CASSMIGAGRTRGANVLTF; CDR3nt: TGTGCCAGTAGTATGATAGGGGCAGGGAGGACCCGAGGGGCCAACGTCCTGACTTTC
j_gene: TRBJ1-2; d_gene: -; v_gene: TRBV19; abundance: -; CDR3aa: CASSFGFSGYGYTF; CDR3nt: TGTGCCAGTAGTTTCGGGTTTTCAGGGTATGGCTACACCTTC
j_gene: TRBJ1-1; d_gene: -; v_gene: TRBV27; abundance: -; CDR3aa: CASSLSMPGGNTEAFF; CDR3nt: TGTGCCAGCAGTTTATCTATGCCGGGGGGGAACACTGAAGCTTTCTTT
j_gene: TRBJ1-6; d_gene: TRBD1; v_gene: TRBV5-1; abundance: -; CDR3aa: CASSLIATGDSPLHF; CDR3nt: TGCGCCAGCAGCTTGATAGCGACAGGGGATTCACCCCTCCACTTT
j_gene: TRBJ1-6; d_gene: -; v_gene: TRBV15; abundance: -; CDR3aa: CATSREGVGGSPLHF; CDR3nt: TGTGCCACCAGCAGAGAAGGGGTGGGAGGTTCACCCCTCCACTTT
j_gene: TRBJ1-5; d_gene: -; v_gene: TRBV15; abundance: few; CDR3aa: CATSREAQGGQPQHF; CDR3nt: TGTGCCACCAGCAGAGAGGCGCAGGGAGGTCAGCCCCAGCATTTT
j_gene: TRBJ1-3; d_gene: -; v_gene: TRBV6-5; abundance: -; CDR3aa: CASSSGGGSGNTIYF; CDR3nt: TGTGCCAGCAGCTCTGGGGGGGGCTCTGGAAACACCATATATTTT
j_gene: TRBJ2-2; d_gene: -; v_gene: TRBV7-3; abundance: -; CDR3aa: CASSSQFGELFF; CDR3nt: TGTGCCAGCAGCTCCCAATTCGGGGAGCTGTTTTTT
j_gene: TRBJ2-5; d_gene: -; v_gene: TRBV3-1/TRBV3-2; abundance: -; CDR3aa: CASSHGQQGGQETQYF; CDR3nt: TGTGCCAGCAGCCATGGGCAACAGGGTGGGCAAGAGACCCAGTACTTC